This T cell receptor (beta chain) was recorded in a study of blood T cell repertoires in COVID-19. In the study overall: PBMCs, B-cell-depleted T cells, or T cells were the source of the cDNA or gDNA that made up the material.

With V trimmed by 3 bases and J by 3 bases, 14 bases remained unmatched. CDR1 ENHRY and CDR2 SYGVKD come from the germline V gene. The CDR3 contains 20 residues. In the original workflow: By means of reference gene primer amplification, nucleated cell counts were estimated. Assay: immunoSEQ multiplex PCR; the TCRdb copy retains only in-frame clones and omits some. The D gene and trimming were derived from the DNA, and the V and J assignments and clone size from that table. Of roughly 250,000 clones listed, roughly three quarters are singletons. The chain combines TRBV10-3 with TRBJ1-6, with 10 bases aligning to TRBD1. The clonotype comes from a middle-aged woman with active or convalescent COVID-19. The source material was peripheral blood. CDR3: CAISDVRDRGLTVYNSPLHF. CDR3 bases: TGTGCCATCAGTGACGTCCGGGACAGGGGTCTGACTGTCTATAATTCACCCCTCCACTTT.